This TCR beta chain originates from a study of CD8 T cells in ankylosing spondylitis. Overall study results and limits: Reportedly, significant enrichment of disease-linked clones occurred in matched ankylosing spondylitis synovial fluid. A motif in TCR beta, a set of under ten highly homologous variants, appeared characteristic of ankylosing spondylitis blood.

This clonotype was observed many times. What it recognizes is unknown. The ends were cut back, 1 base at V and 8 bases at J, with 15 bases in the middle. Germline V gene data show CDR1 as SGHRS and CDR2 as YFSETQ. The CDR3 spans 15 residues. Generation of TCR beta libraries employed quantitative 5'-RACE incorporating molecular barcodes. TCRdb used MiXCR to reprocess the 5' RACE reads, holding one entry per CDR3 protein. The data hold fewer than 400,000 distinct CDR3 sequences, with roughly 8% observed a single time. The rearrangement uses TRBV5-1 and TRBJ2-2; D not resolved. Specimen: blood, either unsorted or a sorted T cell fraction (not recorded which). The clonotype originates from a male donor with ankylosing spondylitis. The CDR3 region has the DNA TGCGCCAGCAGCTTGACGGCACAACCTGGGGGGGAGCTGTTTTTT. Its translation is CASSLTAQPGGELFF.